The TCR beta chain described here comes from a study of blood T cells in healthy people across ages. The CDR3 runs 15 residues. V dropped 2 bases and J dropped 5 bases, with 16 bases sitting between them. Per germline, CDR1 SGHRS and CDR2 YFSETQ. Alongside a J-beta primer mix, a sample-barcoded 5' primer served in a second PCR lasting about 7 to 12 cycles. From the 5' RACE reads, TCRdb called clonotypes with MiXCR, one entry per CDR3 protein. The repertoire consists of a few hundred thousand distinct CDR3 sequences, with roughly a quarter occurring once and the leading ten covering approximately 3.5%. Study-level results: No conclusive comparison of naive versus antigen-experienced cells was possible with unsorted PBMCs.

Regarding this clonotype: The antigen remains unidentified.

The same sample was also studied in work on T cells of mothers and their children. As that report states: Barcodes for each sample and 2-4 random nucleotides were added by the M1S primer used in the second PCR. Similar thymic selection effects on TCR recombination output appear in pairs, both related and unrelated.

The sample comprised blood. The TCR originated in a boy aged 2-15 years in good health. V and J are TRBV5-1 and TRBJ2-5, with a tentative D call TRBD2 (5 bases). This chain's CDR3 is CASSLEGLRGETQYF. CDR3 DNA: TGCGCCAGCAGCTTAGAGGGCCTCCGTGGCGAGACCCAGTACTTC.